This entry describes one T cell receptor (beta chain). The sample is drawn from a study of T cell changes during pregnancy in multiple sclerosis. The CDR3 spans 12 residues. Looked up from germline, CDR1 is LNHDA and CDR2 is SQIVND (reference sequence). Using immunoSEQ multiplex PCR, the repertoire was profiled, and TCRdb retains in-frame clones only, with some absent. Here the sample spans under 55,000 clones, about 91% being singletons. Sequencing used CD8+ T cells from peripheral blood mononuclear cells, obtained after pregnancy. This clonotype was sampled from a female donor with multiple sclerosis, enrolled in a pregnancy study. The chain uses TRBV19 and TRBJ2-1, with 10 bases fitting TRBD2. CDR3 sequence: CVTSGDLVEQFF. The CDR3 DNA follows: TGTGTTACTAGCGGGGATTTAGTGGAGCAGTTCTTC.